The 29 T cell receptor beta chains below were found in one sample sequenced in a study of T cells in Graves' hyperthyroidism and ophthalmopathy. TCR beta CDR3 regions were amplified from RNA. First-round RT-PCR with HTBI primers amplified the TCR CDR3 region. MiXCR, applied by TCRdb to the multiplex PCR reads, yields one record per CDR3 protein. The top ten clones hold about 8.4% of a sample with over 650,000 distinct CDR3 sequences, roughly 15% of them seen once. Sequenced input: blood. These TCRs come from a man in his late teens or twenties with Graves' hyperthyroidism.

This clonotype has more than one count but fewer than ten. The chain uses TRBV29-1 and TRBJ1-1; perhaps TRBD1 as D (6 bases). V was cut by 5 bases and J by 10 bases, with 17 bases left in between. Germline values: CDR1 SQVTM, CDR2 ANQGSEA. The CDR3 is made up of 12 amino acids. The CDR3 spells CSVFYGGLVAFF. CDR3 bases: TGCAGCGTTTTCTATGGGGGGCTCGTAGCTTTCTTT.

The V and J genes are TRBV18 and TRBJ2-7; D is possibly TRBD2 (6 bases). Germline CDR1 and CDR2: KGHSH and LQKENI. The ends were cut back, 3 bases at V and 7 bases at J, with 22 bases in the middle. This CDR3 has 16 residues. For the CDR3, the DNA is TGTGCCAGCTCACCCCCTGGAGGGCCGACTTCGCGGGAGCAGTACTTC. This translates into CASSPPGGPTSREQYF.

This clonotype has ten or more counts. The DNA of the CDR3 is TGTGCCAGCTCACCACCGTCAGGGCCGTCCTATGAGCAGTTCTTC. Translated: CASSPPSGPSYEQFF. The rearrangement joins TRBV18 to TRBJ2-1; weak D call: TRBD1 (5 bases). The V end lost 0 bases, the J end lost 8 bases, and 14 bases lay between the germline ends. The CDR3 contains 15 residues. Germline V CDR1 and CDR2: KGHSH, LQKENI.

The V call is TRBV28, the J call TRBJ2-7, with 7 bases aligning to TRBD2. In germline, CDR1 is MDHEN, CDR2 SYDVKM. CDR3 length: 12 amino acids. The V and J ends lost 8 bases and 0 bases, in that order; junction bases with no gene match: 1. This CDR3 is CASGDYSYEQYF. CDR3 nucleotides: TGTGCCAGCGGGGACTACTCCTACGAGCAGTACTTC. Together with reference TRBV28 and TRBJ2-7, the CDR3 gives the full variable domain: DVKVTQSSRYLVKRTGEKVFLECVQDMDHENMFWYRQDPGLGLRLIYFSYDVKMKEKGDIPEGYSVSREKKERFSLILESASTNQTSMYLCASGDYSYEQYFGPGTRLTVT.

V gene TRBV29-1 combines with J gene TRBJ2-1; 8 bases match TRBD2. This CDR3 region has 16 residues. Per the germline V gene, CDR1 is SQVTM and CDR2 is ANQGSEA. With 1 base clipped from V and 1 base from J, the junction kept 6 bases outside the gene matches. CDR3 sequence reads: CSVEGAGLGSYNEQFF. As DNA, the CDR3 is TGCAGCGTTGAAGGGGCGGGACTAGGTTCCTACAATGAGCAGTTCTTC.

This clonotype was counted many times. The CDR3 sequence is CASSLYRGPSSYEQYF. CDR3 DNA sequence: TGTGCCAGCAGTTTATACAGGGGCCCCTCCTCCTACGAGCAGTACTTC. The gene calls are TRBV27 and TRBJ2-7; 7 bases are shared with TRBD1. V shed 1 base, J shed 0 bases, and the junction held 6 bases outside the gene matches. CDR1 is MNHEY, CDR2 SMNVEV, per germline (reference sequence). The CDR3 is made up of 16 amino acids.

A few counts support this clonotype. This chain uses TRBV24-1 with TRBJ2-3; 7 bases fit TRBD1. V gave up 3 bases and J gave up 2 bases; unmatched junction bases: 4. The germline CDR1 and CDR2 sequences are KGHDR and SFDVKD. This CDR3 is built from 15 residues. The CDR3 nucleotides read TGTGCCACCAGTGATGGGACAGCATTCACAGATACGCAGTATTTT. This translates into CATSDGTAFTDTQYF.

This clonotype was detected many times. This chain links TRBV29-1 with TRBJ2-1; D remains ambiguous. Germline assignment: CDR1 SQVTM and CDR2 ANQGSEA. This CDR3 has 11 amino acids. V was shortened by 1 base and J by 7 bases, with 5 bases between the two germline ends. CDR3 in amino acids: CSVEGRNEQFF. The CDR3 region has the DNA TGCAGCGTTGAAGGGAGAAATGAGCAGTTCTTC.

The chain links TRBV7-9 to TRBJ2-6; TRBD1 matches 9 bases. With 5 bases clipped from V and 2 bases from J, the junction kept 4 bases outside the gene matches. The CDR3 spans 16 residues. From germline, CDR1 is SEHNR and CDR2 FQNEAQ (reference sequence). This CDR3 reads CASSPRTGAGANVLTF. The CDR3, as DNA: TGTGCCAGCAGCCCAAGGACAGGGGCTGGGGCCAACGTCCTGACTTTC. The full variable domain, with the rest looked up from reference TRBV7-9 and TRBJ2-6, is DTGVSQNPRHKITKRGQNVTFRCDPISEHNRLYWYRQTLGQGPEFLTYFQNEAQLEKSRLLSDRFSAERPKGSFSTLEIQRTEQGDSAMYLCASSPRTGAGANVLTFGAGSRLTVL.

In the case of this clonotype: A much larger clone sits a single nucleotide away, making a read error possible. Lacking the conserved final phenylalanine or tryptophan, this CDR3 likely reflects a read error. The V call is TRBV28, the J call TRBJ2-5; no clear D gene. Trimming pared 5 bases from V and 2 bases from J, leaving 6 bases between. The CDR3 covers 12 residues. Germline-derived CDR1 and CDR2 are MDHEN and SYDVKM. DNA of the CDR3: TGTGCCAGCAGTGCCCTTCAAGAGACCCAGTACCTC. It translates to CASSALQETQYL.

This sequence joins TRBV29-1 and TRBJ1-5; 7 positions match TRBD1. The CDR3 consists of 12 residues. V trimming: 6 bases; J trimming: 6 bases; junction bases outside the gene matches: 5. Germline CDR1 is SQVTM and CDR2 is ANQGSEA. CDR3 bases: TGCAGCGTCGGACAGGTGGGTCAGCCCCAGCATTTT. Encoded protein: CSVGQVGQPQHF.

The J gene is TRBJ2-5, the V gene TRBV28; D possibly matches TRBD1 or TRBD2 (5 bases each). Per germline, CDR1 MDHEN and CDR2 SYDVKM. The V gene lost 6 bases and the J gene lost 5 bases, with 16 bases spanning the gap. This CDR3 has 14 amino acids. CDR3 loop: CASSLGRETETQYF. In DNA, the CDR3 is TGTGCCAGCAGCCTGGGCAGGGAGACTGAGACCCAGTACTTC. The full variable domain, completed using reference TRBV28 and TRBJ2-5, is DVKVTQSSRYLVKRTGEKVFLECVQDMDHENMFWYRQDPGLGLRLIYFSYDVKMKEKGDIPEGYSVSREKKERFSLILESASTNQTSMYLCASSLGRETETQYFGPGTRLLVL.

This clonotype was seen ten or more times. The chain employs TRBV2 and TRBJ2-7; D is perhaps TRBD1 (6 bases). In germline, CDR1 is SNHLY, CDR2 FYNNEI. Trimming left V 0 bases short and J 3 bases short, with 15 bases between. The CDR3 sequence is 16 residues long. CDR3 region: CASSEALRGGYYEQYF. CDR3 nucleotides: TGTGCCAGCAGTGAAGCGCTTCGAGGGGGTTACTACGAGCAGTACTTC.

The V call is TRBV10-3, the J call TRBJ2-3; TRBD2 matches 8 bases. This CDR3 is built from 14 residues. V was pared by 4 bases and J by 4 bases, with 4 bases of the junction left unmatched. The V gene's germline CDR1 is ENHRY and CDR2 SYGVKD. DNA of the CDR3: TGTGCCATCAGTGTGCAGCGGGAGCCAGATACGCAGTATTTT. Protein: CAISVQREPDTQYF.

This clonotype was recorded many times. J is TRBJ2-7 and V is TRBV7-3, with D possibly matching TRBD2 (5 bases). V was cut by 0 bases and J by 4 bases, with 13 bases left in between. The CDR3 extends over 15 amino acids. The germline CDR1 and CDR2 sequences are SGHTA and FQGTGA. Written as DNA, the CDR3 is TGTGCCAGCAGCTTAACCGCTAGCAGAGTTTACGAGCAGTACTTC. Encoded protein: CASSLTASRVYEQYF.

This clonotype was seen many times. The CDR3 reads CAWSQDRGTDTQYF. CDR3 nucleotides: TGTGCCTGGAGTCAGGACAGGGGCACAGATACGCAGTATTTT. The chain combines TRBV30 with TRBJ2-3, with 8 bases lining up with TRBD1. The ends lost 2 bases at V and 1 base at J; junction bases unmatched: 2. Germline CDR1 reads GTSNPN; CDR2 reads SVGIG (reference sequence). The CDR3 runs 14 residues. The whole variable domain, filled in from reference TRBV30 and TRBJ2-3, reads SQTIHQWPATLVQPVGSPLSLECTVEGTSNPNLYWYRQAAGRGLQLLFYSVGIGQISSEVPQNLSASRPQDRQFILSSKKLLLSDSGFYLCAWSQDRGTDTQYFGPGTRLTVL.

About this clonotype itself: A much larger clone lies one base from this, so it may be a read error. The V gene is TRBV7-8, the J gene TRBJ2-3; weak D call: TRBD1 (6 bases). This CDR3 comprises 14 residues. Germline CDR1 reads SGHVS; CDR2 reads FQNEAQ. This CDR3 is CASSLAWGRDTRYF. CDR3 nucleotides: TGTGCCAGCAGCTTAGCCTGGGGGCGTGATACGCGGTATTTT.

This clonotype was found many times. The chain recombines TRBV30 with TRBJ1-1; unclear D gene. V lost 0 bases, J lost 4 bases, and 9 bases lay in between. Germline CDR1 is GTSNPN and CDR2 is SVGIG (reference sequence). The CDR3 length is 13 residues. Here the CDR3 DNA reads TGTGCCTGGAGTGTACTTGGGTCCACTGAAGCTTTCTTT. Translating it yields CAWSVLGSTEAFF.

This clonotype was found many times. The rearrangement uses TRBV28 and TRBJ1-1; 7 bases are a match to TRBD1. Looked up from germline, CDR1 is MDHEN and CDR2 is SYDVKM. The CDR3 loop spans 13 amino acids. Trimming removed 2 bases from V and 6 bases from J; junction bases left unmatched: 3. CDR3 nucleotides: TGTGCCAGCAGTTTACAGGGGGGATCTGAAGCTTTCTTT. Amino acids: CASSLQGGSEAFF.

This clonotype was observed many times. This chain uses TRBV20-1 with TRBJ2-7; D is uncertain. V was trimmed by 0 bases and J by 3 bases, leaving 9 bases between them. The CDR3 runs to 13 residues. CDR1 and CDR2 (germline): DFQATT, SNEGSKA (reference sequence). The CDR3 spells CSARDLADYEQYF. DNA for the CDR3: TGCAGTGCTAGAGATCTGGCAGACTACGAGCAGTACTTC.

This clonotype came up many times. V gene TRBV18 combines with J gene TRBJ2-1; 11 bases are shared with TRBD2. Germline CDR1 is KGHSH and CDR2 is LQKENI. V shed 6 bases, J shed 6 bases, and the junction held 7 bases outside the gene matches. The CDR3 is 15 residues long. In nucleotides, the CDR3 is TGTGCCAGCTCGCCCCTTAGCGGGAGGGGCAATGAGCAGTTCTTC. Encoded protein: CASSPLSGRGNEQFF.

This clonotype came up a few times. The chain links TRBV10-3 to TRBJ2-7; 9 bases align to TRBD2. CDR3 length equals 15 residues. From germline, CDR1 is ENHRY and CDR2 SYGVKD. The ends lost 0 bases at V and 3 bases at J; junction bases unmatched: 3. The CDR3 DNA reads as TGTGCCATCAGTGAGTCAGCGGGAGGTGTCTACGAGCAGTACTTC. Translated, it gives CAISESAGGVYEQYF.

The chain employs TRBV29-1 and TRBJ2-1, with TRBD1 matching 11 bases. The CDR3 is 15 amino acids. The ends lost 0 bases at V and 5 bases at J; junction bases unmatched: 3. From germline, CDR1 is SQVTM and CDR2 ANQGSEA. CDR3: CSVEDGTGGNNEQFF. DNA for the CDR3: TGCAGCGTTGAAGATGGGACAGGGGGAAACAATGAGCAGTTCTTC.

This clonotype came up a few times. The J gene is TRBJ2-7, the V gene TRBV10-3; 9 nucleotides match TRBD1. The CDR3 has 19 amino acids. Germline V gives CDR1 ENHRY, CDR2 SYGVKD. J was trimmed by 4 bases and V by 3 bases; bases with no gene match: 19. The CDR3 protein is CAISDLLGPRDRVGYEQYF. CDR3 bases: TGTGCCATCAGTGATCTCCTCGGTCCGCGGGACAGGGTAGGTTACGAGCAGTACTTC.

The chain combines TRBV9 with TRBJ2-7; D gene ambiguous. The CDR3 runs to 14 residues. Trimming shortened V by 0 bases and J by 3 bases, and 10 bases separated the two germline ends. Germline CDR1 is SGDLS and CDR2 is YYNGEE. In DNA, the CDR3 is TGTGCCAGCAGCGTAGGGGTAGGATACTACGAGCAGTACTTC. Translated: CASSVGVGYYEQYF.

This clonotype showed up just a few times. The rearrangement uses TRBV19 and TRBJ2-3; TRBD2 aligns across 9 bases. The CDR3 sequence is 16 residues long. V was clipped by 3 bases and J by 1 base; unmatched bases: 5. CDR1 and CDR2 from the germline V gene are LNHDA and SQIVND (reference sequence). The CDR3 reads CASSIDSGSRTDTQYF. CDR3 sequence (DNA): TGTGCCAGTAGTATTGATAGCGGGAGTCGCACAGATACGCAGTATTTT.

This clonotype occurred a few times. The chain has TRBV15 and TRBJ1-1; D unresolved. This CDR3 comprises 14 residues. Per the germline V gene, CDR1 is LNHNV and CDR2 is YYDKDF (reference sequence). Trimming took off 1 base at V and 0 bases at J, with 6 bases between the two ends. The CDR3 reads CATSRAGMNTEAFF. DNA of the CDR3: TGTGCCACCAGCAGAGCGGGGATGAACACTGAAGCTTTCTTT.

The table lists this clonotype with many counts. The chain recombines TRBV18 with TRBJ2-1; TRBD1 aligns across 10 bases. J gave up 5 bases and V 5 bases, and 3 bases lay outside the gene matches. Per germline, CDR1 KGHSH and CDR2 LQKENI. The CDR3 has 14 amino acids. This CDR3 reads CASSRDRGNNEQFF. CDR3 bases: TGTGCCAGCTCAAGGGACAGGGGTAACAATGAGCAGTTCTTC.

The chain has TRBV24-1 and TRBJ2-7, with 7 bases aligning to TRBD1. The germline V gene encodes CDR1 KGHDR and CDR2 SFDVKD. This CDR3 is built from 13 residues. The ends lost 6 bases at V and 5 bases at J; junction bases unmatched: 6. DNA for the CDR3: TGTGCCACCAGTCGACAGGGCTTTGACGAGCAGTACTTC. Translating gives CATSRQGFDEQYF.